The sequence of this T cell receptor beta chain was determined in a study of T cells in localized non-small cell lung cancer. V was shortened by 5 bases and J by 5 bases, with 15 bases between the two germline ends. Germline CDR1 reads SGHNT; CDR2 reads YENEEA. The CDR3 spans 14 residues. The data were produced by immunoSEQ multiplex PCR, yet TCRdb's version contains in-frame clones alone and is incomplete. The data hold about 2,700 clones, with around a third observed a single time. The TCR comes from a man aged 35-75 years with stage I lung adenocarcinoma. Sample: normal lung tissue next to the tumor, taken before any cancer treatment. The chain combines TRBV11-3 with TRBJ1-1; D may be TRBD1 (5 bases). The CDR3 sequence is CASSGRTGGTEAFF. The CDR3 coding sequence is TGTGCCAGCAGCGGTCGCACCGGGGGGACTGAAGCTTTCTTT.